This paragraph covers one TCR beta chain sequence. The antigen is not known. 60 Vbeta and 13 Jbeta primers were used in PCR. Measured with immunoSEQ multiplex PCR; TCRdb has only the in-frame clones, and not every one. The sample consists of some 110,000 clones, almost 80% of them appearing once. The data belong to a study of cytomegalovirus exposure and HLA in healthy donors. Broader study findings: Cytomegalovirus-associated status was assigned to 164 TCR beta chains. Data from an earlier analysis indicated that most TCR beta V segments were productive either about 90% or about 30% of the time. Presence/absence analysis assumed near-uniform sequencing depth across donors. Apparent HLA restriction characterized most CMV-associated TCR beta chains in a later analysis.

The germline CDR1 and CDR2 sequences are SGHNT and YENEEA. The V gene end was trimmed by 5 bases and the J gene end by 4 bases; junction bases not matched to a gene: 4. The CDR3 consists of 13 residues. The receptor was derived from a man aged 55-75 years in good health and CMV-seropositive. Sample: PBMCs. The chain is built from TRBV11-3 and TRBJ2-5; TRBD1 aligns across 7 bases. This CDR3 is CASSRQGRETQYF. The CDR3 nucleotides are TGTGCCAGCAGCAGACAGGGACGAGAGACCCAGTACTTC.